This T cell receptor (beta chain) comes out of a study of naive and memory T cell subsets. TCR cDNA received a 3' ligated oligonucleotide that carried a UMI. Whole-blood samples were 2 to 3 ml of peripheral blood from healthy adult volunteers. Cells were not sorted; total RNA input targeted roughly 1 to 1000 ng. Study conclusions and caveats: This RNA-based method may be sensitive to activation-related transcript changes.

This CDR3 spans 14 amino acids. Between the trimmed V and J ends, which lost 5 bases and 8 bases, there was a span of 16 bases. Germline CDR1 MNHNY, CDR2 SVGAGI (reference sequence). Amplification of ligated cDNA took four PCR rounds with SP2 and nested alpha and beta constant primers. For blood and skin samples, reverse transcription used TCR alpha and beta constant primers. Each CDR3 protein gets one entry after TCRdb re-called the 5' RACE reads with MiXCR. This repertoire shows roughly 56,000 distinct CDR3 sequences, about 7.2% found once; its top ten account for around 9.6%. This clonotype was observed many times. The antigen is not known.

This clonotype was obtained from a male donor in good health. The chain recombines TRBV6-6 with TRBJ2-1, with D unresolved. CDR3 DNA: TGTGCCAGCAGTCCCAACCCCGAGACCCATGAGCAGTTCTTC. Protein sequence: CASSPNPETHEQFF.